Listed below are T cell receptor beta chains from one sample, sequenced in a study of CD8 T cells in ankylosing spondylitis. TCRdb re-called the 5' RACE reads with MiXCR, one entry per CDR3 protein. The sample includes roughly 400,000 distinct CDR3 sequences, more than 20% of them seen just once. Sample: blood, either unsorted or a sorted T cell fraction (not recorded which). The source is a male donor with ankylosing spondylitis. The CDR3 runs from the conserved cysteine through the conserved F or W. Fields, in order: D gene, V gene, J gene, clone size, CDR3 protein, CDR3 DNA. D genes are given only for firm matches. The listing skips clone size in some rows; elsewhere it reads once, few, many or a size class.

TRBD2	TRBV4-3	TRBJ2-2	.	CASTPRLREHTGELFF	TGCGCCAGCACCCCTCGTCTGCGGGAGCACACCGGGGAGCTGTTTTTT
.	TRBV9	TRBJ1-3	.	CASSVDVGGIAGNTIYF	TGTGCCAGCAGCGTAGACGTCGGGGGGATCGCTGGAAACACCATATATTTT
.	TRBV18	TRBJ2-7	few	CASSPRQGNGEQYF	TGTGCCAGCTCACCACGCCAGGGAAATGGCGAGCAGTACTTC
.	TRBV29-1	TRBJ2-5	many	CSVDSSYQETQYF	TGCAGCGTGGACAGCTCCTACCAAGAGACCCAGTACTTC
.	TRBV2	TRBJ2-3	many	CASRAAGYLDTQYF	TGTGCCAGCAGGGCCGCGGGCTATTTGGATACGCAGTATTTT
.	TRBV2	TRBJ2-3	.	CASSEEWGADTQYF	TGTGCCAGCAGTGAGGAATGGGGCGCAGATACGCAGTATTTT
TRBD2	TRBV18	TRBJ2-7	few	CASSPRVTSGAYEQYF	TGTGCCAGCTCACCACGAGTGACTAGCGGGGCCTACGAGCAGTACTTC
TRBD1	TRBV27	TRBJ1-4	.	CASSLGGDRTLFF	TGTGCCAGCAGTTTAGGCGGGGACAGGACACTGTTTTTT
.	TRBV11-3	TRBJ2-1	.	CASSLYGESYNEQFF	TGTGCCAGCAGCTTATACGGAGAGTCTTACAATGAGCAGTTCTTC
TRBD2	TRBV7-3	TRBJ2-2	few	CASSLKRELVYPGELFF	TGTGCCAGCAGCCTTAAGCGGGAGCTGGTATATCCCGGGGAGCTGTTTTTT
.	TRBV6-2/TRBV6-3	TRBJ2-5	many	CASSSVQETQYF	TGCGCCAGCAGCTCCGTTCAAGAGACCCAGTACTTC
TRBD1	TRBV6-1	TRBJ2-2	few	CASGQELTGELFF	TGTGCCAGCGGACAGGAGCTCACCGGGGAGCTGTTTTTT
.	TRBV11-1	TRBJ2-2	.	CASSHRGSRSGTGELFF	TGTGCCAGCAGCCACCGGGGGAGTCGGAGCGGTACCGGGGAGCTGTTTTTT
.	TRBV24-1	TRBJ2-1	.	CATRDLGGGEQFF	TGTGCCACCAGGGACCTGGGCGGAGGTGAGCAGTTCTTC
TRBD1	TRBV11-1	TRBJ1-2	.	CASRFTRTGRNTLEGYTF	TGTGCCAGCAGATTTACTCGGACAGGGCGGAATACTCTGGAGGGCTACACCTTC
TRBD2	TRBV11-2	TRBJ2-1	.	CASSHGLAGYNEQFF	TGTGCCAGCAGCCACGGACTAGCGGGGTACAATGAGCAGTTCTTC
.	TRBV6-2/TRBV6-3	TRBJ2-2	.	CASNQGGRGGELFF	TGTGCCAGCAACCAAGGGGGGCGCGGCGGGGAGCTGTTTTTT
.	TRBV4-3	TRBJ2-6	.	CASSQESSTTVANVLTF	TGCGCCAGCAGCCAAGAGAGTTCGACCACTGTGGCCAACGTCCTGACTTTC
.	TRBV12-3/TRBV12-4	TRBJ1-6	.	CASSYDRGTGGSPLHF	TGTGCCAGCAGTTATGACCGCGGCACGGGGGGTTCACCCCTCCACTTT
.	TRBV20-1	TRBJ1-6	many	CSAPKGLSDSPLHF	TGCAGTGCGCCCAAGGGACTGTCGGATTCACCCCTCCACTTT
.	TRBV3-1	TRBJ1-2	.	CASSQADRSNYGYTF	TGTGCCAGCAGCCAAGCAGACAGGAGTAACTATGGCTACACCTTC
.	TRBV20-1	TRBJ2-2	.	CSARRSWSGDSTGELFF	TGCAGTGCTAGGAGAAGCTGGTCGGGAGATTCCACCGGGGAGCTGTTTTTT
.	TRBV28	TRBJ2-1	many	CASRPPNLVNEQFF	TGTGCCAGCAGACCCCCTAATTTAGTCAATGAGCAGTTCTTC
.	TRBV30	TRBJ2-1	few	CAWRGPGSYNEQFF	TGTGCCTGGAGGGGGCCGGGCTCCTACAATGAGCAGTTCTTC
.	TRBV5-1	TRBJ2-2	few	CASRDGHPGELFF	TGCGCCAGCAGGGACGGACACCCCGGGGAGCTGTTTTTT
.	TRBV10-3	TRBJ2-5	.	CAISVGGQETQYF	TGTGCCATCAGTGTAGGCGGACAAGAGACCCAGTACTTC
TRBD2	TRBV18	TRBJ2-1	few	CASSQKLAGGNNEQFF	TGTGCCAGCTCACAAAAACTAGCGGGAGGTAACAATGAGCAGTTCTTC
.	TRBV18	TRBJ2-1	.	CASSPAGTTNEQFF	TGTGCCAGCTCACCGGCCGGGACGACCAATGAGCAGTTCTTC
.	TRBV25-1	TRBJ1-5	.	CASSERGVGRHQHF	TGTGCCAGCAGTGAGAGGGGCGTGGGACGCCATCAGCATTTT
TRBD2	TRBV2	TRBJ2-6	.	CASSLLAGGPGANVLTF	TGTGCCAGCAGTTTACTAGCGGGAGGGCCTGGGGCCAACGTCCTGACTTTC
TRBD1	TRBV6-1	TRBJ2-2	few	CAGNRAGGFGELFF	TGTGCCGGCAACCGGGCAGGGGGCTTCGGGGAGCTGTTTTTT
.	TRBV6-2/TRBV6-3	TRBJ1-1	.	CASSSGTAGAEAFF	TGTGCCAGCAGTTCGGGGACTGCGGGCGCTGAAGCTTTCTTT